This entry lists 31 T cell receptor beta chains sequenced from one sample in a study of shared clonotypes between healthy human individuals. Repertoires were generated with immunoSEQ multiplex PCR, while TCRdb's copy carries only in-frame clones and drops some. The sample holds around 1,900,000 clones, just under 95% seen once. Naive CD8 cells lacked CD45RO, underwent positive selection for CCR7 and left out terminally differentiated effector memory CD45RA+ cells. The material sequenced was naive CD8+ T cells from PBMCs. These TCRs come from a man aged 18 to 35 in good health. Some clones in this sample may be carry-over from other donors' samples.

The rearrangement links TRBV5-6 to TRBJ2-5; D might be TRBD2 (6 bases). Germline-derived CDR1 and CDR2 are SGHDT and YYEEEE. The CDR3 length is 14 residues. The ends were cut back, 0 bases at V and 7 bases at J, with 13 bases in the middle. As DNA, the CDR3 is TGTGCCAGCAGCTTGGAGGCGGGATGGATGACCCAGTACTTC. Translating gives CASSLEAGWMTQYF. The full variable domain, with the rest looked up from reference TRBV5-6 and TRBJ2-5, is DAGVTQSPTHLIKTRGQQVTLRCSPKSGHDTVSWYQQALGQGPQFIFQYYEEEERQRGNFPDRFSGHQFPNYSSELNVNALLLGDSALYLCASSLEAGWMTQYFGPGTRLLVL.

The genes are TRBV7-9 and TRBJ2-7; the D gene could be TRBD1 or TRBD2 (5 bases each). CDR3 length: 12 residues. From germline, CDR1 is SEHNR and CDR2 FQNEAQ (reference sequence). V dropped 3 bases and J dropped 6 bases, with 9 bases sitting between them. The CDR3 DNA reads TGTGCCAGCAGCTTTTCAGGGACCGAGCAGTACTTC. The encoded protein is CASSFSGTEQYF.

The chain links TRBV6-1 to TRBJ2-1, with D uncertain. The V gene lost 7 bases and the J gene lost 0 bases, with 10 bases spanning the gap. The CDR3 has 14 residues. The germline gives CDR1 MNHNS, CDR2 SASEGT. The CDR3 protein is CASNERSSYNEQFF. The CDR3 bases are TGTGCCAGCAACGAGAGGAGCTCCTACAATGAGCAGTTCTTC.

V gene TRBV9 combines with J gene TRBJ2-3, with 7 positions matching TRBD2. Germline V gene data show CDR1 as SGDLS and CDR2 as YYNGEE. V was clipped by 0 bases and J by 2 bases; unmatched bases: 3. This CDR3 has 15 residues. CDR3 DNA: TGTGCCAGCAGCGTAGACCTAGCGGTCACAGATACGCAGTATTTT. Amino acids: CASSVDLAVTDTQYF.

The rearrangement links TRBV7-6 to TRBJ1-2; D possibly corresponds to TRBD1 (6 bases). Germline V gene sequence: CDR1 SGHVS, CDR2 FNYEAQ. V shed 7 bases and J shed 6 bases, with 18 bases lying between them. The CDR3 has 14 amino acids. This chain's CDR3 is CASTWGRGIDGYTF. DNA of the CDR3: TGTGCCAGCACCTGGGGCAGGGGTATCGATGGCTACACCTTC.

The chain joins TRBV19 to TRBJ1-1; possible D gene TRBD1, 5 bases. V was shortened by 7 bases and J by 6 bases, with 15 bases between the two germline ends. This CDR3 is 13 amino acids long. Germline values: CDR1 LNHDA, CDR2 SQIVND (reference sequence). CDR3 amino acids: CASTWRGMAEAFF. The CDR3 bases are TGTGCCAGTACCTGGCGGGGGATGGCTGAAGCTTTCTTT. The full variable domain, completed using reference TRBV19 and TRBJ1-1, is DGGITQSPKYLFRKEGQNVTLSCEQNLNHDAMYWYRQDPGQGLRLIYYSQIVNDFQKGDIAEGYSVSREKKESFPLTVTSAQKNPTAFYLCASTWRGMAEAFFGQGTRLTVV.

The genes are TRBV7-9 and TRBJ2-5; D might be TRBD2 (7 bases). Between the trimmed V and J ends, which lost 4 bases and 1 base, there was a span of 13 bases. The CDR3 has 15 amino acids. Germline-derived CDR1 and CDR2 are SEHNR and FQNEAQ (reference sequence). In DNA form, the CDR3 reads TGTGCCAGCAGCTGGGGGGGGCGGAGCCAAGAGACCCAGTACTTC. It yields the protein CASSWGGRSQETQYF.

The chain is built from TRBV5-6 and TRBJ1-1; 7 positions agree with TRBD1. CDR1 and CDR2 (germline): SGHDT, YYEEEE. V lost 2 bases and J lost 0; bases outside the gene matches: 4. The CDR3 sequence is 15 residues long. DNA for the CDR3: TGTGCCAGCAGCTTATGGACAGGAATGAACACTGAAGCTTTCTTT. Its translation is CASSLWTGMNTEAFF.

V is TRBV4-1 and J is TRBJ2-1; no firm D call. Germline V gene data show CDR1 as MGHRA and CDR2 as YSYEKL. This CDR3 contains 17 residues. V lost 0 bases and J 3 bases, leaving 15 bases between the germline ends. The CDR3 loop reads CASSQDLERMYYNEQFF. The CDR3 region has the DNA TGCGCCAGCAGCCAAGATCTTGAACGGATGTACTACAATGAGCAGTTCTTC.

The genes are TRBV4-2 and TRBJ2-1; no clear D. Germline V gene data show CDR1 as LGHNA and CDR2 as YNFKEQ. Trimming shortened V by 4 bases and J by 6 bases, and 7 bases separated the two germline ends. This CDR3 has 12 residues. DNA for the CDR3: TGTGCCAGCAGCCCTCAGACCAATGAGCAGTTCTTC. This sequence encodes CASSPQTNEQFF.

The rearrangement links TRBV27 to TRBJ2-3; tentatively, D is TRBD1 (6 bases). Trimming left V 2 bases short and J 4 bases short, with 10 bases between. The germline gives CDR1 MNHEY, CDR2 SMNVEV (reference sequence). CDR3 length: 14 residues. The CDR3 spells CASSLIPGADTQYF. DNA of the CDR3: TGTGCCAGCAGTTTAATCCCAGGGGCAGATACGCAGTATTTT.

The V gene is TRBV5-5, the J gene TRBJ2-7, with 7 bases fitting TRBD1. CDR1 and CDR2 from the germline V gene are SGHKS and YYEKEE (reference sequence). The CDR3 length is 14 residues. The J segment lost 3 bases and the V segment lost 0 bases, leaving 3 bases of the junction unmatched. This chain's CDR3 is CASSLEDRYYEQYF. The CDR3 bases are TGTGCCAGCAGCTTGGAGGACAGGTACTACGAGCAGTACTTC.

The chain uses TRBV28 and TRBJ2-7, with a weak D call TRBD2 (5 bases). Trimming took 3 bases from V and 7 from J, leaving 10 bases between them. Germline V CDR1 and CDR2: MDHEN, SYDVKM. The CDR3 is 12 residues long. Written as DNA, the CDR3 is TGTGCCAGCAGTTTCAGGCGGGCGGAGCAGTACTTC. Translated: CASSFRRAEQYF.

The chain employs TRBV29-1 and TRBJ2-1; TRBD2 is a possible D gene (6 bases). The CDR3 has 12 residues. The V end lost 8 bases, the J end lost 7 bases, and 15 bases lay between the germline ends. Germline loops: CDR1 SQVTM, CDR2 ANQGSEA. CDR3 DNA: TGCAGCTCCACCGGGAGAGGAAATGAGCAGTTCTTC. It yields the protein CSSTGRGNEQFF.

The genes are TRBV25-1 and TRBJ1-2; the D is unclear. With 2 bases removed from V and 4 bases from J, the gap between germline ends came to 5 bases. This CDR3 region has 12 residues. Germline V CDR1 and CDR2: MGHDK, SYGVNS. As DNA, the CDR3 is TGTGCCAGCAGTGAAAGGGCCTATGGCTACACCTTC. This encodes CASSERAYGYTF.

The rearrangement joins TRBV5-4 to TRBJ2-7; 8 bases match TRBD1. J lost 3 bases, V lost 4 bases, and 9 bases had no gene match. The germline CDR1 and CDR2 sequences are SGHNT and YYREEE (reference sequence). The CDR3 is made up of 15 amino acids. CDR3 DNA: TGTGCCAGCAGCATCCGGACAGGGACCCTCTACGAGCAGTACTTC. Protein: CASSIRTGTLYEQYF. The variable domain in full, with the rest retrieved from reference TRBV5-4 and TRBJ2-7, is ETGVTQSPTHLIKTRGQQVTLRCSSQSGHNTVSWYQQALGQGPQFIFQYYREEENGRGNFPPRFSGLQFPNYSSELNVNALELDDSALYLCASSIRTGTLYEQYFGPGTRLTVT.

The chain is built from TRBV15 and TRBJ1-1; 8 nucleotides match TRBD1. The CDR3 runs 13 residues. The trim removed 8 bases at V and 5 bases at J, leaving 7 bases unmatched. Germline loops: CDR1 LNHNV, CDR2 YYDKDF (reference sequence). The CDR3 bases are TGTGCCACCGCGGGACAGGCGGGGACTGAAGCTTTCTTT. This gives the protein CATAGQAGTEAFF.

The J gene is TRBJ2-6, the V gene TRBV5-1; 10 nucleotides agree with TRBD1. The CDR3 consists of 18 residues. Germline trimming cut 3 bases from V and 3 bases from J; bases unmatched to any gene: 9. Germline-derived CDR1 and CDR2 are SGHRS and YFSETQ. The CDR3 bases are TGCGCCAGCAGCTGGGCGACCGGGACAGGGGATGGGGCCAACGTCCTGACTTTC. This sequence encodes CASSWATGTGDGANVLTF.

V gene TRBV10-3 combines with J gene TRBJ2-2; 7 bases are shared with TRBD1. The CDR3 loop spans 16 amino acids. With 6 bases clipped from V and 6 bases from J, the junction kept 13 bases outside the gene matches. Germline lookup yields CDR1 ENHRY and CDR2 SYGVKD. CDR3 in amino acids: CAIREPGQQGPGELFF. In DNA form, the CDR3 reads TGTGCCATCAGGGAACCGGGACAGCAGGGTCCCGGGGAGCTGTTTTTT.

The CDR3 sequence is CASSSAGTGGVYGYTF. The DNA of the CDR3 is TGTGCCAGCAGCTCCGCCGGGACAGGGGGCGTCTATGGCTACACCTTC. This sequence joins TRBV7-9 and TRBJ1-2, with 12 bases that match TRBD1. The germline V gene encodes CDR1 SEHNR and CDR2 FQNEAQ (reference sequence). The ends lost 4 bases at V and 4 bases at J; junction bases unmatched: 7. CDR3 length: 16 residues.

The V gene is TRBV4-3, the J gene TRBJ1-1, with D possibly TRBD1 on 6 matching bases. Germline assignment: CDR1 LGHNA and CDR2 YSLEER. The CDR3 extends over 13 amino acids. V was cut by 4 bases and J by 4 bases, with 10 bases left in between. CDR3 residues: CASSRRGITEAFF. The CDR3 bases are TGCGCCAGCAGCCGAAGGGGGATCACTGAAGCTTTCTTT.

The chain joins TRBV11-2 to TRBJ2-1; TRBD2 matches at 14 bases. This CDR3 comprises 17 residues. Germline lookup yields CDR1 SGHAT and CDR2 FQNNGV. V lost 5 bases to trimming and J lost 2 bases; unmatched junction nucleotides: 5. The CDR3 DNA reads TGTGCCAGCAGCCTGGGACTAGCGGGAGCTCCCTACAATGAGCAGTTCTTC. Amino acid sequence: CASSLGLAGAPYNEQFF.

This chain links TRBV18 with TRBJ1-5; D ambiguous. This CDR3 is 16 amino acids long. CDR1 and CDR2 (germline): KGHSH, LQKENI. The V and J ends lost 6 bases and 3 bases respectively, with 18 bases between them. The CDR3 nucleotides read TGTGCCAGCTCCCCTCCAGGAGTTACCGACAATCAGCCCCAGCATTTT. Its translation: CASSPPGVTDNQPQHF.

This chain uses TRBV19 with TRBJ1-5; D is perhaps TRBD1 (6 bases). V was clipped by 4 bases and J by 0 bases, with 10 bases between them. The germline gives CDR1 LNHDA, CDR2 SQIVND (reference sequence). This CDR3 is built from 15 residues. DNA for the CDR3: TGTGCCAGTAGTAAGAGACAGGTTAGCAATCAGCCCCAGCATTTT. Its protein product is CASSKRQVSNQPQHF.

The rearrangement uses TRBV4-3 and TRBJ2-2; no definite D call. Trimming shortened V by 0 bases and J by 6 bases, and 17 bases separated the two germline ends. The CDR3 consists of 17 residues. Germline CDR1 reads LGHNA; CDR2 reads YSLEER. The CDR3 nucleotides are TGCGCCAGCAGCCAAGATTCGGCCCAGCAAGTTTCCGGGGAGCTGTTTTTT. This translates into CASSQDSAQQVSGELFF.

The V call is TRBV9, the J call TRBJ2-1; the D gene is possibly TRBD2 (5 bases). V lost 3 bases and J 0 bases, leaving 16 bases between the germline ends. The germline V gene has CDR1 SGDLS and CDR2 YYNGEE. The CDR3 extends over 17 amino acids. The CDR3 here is CASSESGAESSYNEQFF. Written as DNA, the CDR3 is TGTGCCAGCAGCGAGTCAGGAGCGGAGAGCTCCTACAATGAGCAGTTCTTC.

CDR3 amino acids: CASSGMAVEQYF. The CDR3 coding sequence is TGTGCCAGCAGCGGCATGGCGGTCGAGCAGTACTTC. This rearrangement joins TRBV2 to TRBJ2-7; no reliable D call. This CDR3 spans 12 amino acids. V gave up 6 bases and J gave up 6 bases, with 12 bases separating them. The germline V gene has CDR1 SNHLY and CDR2 FYNNEI.

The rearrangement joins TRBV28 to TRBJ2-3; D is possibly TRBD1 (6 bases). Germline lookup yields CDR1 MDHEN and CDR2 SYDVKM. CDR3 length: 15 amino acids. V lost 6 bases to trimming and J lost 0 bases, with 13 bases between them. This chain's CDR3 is CASSLQGTSTDTQYF. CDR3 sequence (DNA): TGTGCCAGCAGCCTACAGGGTACTAGCACAGATACGCAGTATTTT. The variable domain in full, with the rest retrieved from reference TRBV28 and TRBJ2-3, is DVKVTQSSRYLVKRTGEKVFLECVQDMDHENMFWYRQDPGLGLRLIYFSYDVKMKEKGDIPEGYSVSREKKERFSLILESASTNQTSMYLCASSLQGTSTDTQYFGPGTRLTVL.

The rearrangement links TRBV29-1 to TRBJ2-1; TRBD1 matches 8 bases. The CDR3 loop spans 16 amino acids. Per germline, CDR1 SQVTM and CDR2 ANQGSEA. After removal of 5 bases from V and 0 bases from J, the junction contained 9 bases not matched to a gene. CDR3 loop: CSVRDRTSSSYNEQFF. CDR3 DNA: TGCAGCGTTAGGGACAGGACTTCGAGCTCCTACAATGAGCAGTTCTTC.

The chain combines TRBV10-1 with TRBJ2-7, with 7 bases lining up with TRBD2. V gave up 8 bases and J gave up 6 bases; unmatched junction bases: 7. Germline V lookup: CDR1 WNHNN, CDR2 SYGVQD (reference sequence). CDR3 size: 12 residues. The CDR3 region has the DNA TGCGCCAGCGTAAGCGGGGCCGGCGAGCAGTACTTC. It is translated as CASVSGAGEQYF.

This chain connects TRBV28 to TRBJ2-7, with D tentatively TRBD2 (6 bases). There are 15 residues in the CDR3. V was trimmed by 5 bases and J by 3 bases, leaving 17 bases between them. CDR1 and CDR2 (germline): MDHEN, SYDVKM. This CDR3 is CASSPRTPGGYEQYF. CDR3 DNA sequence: TGTGCCAGCAGTCCCCGGACACCCGGGGGCTACGAGCAGTACTTC.